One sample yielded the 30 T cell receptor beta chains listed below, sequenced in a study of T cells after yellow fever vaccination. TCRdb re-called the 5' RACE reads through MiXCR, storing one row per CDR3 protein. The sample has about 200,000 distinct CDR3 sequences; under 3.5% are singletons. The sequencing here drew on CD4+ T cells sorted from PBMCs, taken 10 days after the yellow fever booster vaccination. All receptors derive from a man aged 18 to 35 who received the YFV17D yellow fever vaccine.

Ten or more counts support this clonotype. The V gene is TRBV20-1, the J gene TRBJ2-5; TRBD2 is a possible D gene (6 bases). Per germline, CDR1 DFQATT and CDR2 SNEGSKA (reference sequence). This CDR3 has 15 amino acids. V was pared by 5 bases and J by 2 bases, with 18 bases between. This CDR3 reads CSAVKPGLPQETQYF. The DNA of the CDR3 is TGCAGTGCTGTAAAACCGGGACTTCCGCAAGAGACCCAGTACTTC.

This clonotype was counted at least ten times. For the CDR3, the DNA is TGCGCCAGCAGAGGACAGATGAACACTGAAGCTTTCTTT. Its protein product is CASRGQMNTEAFF. The genes are TRBV5-1 and TRBJ1-1; a weak D match, TRBD1 (6 bases). V shed 5 bases and J shed 0 bases, with 8 bases lying between them. The CDR3 loop spans 13 amino acids. The germline V gene encodes CDR1 SGHRS and CDR2 YFSETQ.

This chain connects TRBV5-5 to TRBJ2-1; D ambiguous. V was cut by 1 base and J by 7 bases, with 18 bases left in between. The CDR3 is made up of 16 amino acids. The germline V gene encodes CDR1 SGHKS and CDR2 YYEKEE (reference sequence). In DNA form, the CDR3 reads TGTGCCAGCAGCTTGACCCGCCGGTCCAACGGGAATGAGCAGTTCTTC. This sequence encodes CASSLTRRSNGNEQFF.

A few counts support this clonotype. CDR3 coding DNA: TGTGCCAGCAGTTCCAGGACAGGGATCAGCAATGAGCAGTTCTTC. It translates to CASSSRTGISNEQFF. The chain links TRBV28 to TRBJ2-1, with 8 bases fitting TRBD1. The V segment lost 4 bases and the J segment 6 bases; nucleotides outside the gene matches: 8. The germline gives CDR1 MDHEN, CDR2 SYDVKM. The CDR3 covers 15 residues. The variable domain in full, with the rest retrieved from reference TRBV28 and TRBJ2-1, is DVKVTQSSRYLVKRTGEKVFLECVQDMDHENMFWYRQDPGLGLRLIYFSYDVKMKEKGDIPEGYSVSREKKERFSLILESASTNQTSMYLCASSSRTGISNEQFFGPGTRLTVL.

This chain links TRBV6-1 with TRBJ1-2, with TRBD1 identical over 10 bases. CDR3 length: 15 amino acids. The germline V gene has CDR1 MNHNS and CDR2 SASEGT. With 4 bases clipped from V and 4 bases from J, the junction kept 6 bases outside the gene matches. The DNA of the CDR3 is TGTGCCAGCAGTGTGGGACAGGGGCCTTTCTATGGCTACACCTTC. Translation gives CASSVGQGPFYGYTF.

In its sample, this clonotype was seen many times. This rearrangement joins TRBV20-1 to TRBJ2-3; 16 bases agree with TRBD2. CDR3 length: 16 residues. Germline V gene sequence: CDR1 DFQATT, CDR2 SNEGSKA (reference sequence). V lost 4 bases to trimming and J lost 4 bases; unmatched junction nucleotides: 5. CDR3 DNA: TGCAGTGCTAAGGGACTAGCGGGGGGGCCCCCAGATACGCAGTATTTT. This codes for CSAKGLAGGPPDTQYF.

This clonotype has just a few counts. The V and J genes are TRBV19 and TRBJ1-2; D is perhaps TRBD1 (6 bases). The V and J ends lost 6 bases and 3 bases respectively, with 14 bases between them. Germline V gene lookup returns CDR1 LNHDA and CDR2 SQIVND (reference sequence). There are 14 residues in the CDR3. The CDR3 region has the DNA TGTGCCAGTAGAAGGACAGAGGAGTACTATGGCTACACCTTC. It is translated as CASRRTEEYYGYTF.

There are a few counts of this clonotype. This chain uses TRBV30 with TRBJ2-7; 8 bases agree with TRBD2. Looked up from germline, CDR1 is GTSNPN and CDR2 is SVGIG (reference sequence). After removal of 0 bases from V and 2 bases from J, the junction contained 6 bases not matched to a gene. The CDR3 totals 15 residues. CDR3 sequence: CAWSVRGGTTYEQYF. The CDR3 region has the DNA TGTGCCTGGAGTGTACGCGGGGGGACAACCTACGAGCAGTACTTC. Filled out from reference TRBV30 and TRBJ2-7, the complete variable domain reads SQTIHQWPATLVQPVGSPLSLECTVEGTSNPNLYWYRQAAGRGLQLLFYSVGIGQISSEVPQNLSASRPQDRQFILSSKKLLLSDSGFYLCAWSVRGGTTYEQYFGPGTRLTVT.

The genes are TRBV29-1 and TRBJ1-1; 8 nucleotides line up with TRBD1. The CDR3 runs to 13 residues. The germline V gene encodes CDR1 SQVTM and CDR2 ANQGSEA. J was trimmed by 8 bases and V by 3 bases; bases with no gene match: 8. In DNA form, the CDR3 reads TGCAGCGTTGAGAATTGGACAGGGAAAGAAGCTTTCTTT. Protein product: CSVENWTGKEAFF. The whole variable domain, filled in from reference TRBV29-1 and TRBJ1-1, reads SAVISQKPSRDICQRGTSLTIQCQVDSQVTMMFWYRQQPGQSLTLIATANQGSEATYESGFVIDKFPISRPNLTFSTLTVSNMSPEDSSIYLCSVENWTGKEAFFGQGTRLTVV.

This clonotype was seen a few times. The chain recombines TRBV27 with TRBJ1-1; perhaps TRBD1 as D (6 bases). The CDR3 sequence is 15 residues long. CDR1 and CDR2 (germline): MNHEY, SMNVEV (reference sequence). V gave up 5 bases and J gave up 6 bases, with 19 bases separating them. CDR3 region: CASSPSDRKAPEAFF. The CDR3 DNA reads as TGTGCCAGCAGTCCTAGCGACAGGAAAGCACCTGAAGCTTTCTTT.

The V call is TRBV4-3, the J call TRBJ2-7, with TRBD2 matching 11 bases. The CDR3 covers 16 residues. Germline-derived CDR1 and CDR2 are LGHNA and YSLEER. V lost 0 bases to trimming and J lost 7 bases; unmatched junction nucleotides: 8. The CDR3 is CASSQDTTSGGWEQYV. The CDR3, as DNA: TGCGCCAGCAGCCAAGATACAACTAGCGGGGGCTGGGAGCAGTACGTC.

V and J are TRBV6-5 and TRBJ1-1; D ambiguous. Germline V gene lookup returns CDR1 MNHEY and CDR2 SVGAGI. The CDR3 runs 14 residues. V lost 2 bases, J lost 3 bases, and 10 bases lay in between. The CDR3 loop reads CASSYLGRDTEAFF. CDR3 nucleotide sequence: TGTGCCAGCAGTTACCTGGGGAGAGACACTGAAGCTTTCTTT.

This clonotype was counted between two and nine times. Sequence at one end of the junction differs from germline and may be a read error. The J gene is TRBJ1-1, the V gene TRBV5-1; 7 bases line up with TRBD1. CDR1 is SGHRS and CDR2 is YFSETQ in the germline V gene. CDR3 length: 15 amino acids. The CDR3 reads CASRLGQLENTEAFF. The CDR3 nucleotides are TGCGCCAGCAGATTGGGACAGCTAGAGAACACTGAAGCTTTCTTT.

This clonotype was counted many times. The chain's CDR3 is CASSGPGTKSGTDTQYF. In nucleotides, the CDR3 is TGTGCCAGCAGTGGACCCGGGACTAAGTCGGGCACAGATACGCAGTATTTT. The chain links TRBV6-5 to TRBJ2-3, with 7 bases matching TRBD2. V shed 5 bases, J shed 1 base, and the junction held 12 bases outside the gene matches. The CDR3 runs 17 residues. Germline V gives CDR1 MNHEY, CDR2 SVGAGI.

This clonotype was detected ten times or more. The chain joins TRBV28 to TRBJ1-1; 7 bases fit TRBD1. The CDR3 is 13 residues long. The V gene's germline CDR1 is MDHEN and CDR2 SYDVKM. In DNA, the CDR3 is TGTGCTTCCCACCGGGACAGTTACACTGAAGCTTTCTTT. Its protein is CASHRDSYTEAFF.

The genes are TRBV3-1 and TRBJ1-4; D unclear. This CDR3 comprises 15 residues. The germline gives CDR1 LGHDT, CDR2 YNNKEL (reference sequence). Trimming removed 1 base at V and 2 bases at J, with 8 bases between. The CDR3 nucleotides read TGTGCCAGCAGCCAAGGAAGGGTCACTAATGAAAAACTGTTTTTT. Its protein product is CASSQGRVTNEKLFF. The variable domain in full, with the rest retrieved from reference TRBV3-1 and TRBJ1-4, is DTAVSQTPKYLVTQMGNDKSIKCEQNLGHDTMYWYKQDSKKFLKIMFSYNNKELIINETVPNRFSPKSPDKAHLNLHINSLELGDSAVYFCASSQGRVTNEKLFFGSGTQLSVL.

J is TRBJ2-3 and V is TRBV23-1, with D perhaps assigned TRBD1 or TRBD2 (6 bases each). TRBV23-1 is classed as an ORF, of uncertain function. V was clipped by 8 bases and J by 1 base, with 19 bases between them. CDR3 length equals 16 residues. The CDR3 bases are TGCGCCAGCGGAAGGGGGGAAGGGACGGGCACAGATACGCAGTATTTT. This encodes CASGRGEGTGTDTQYF.

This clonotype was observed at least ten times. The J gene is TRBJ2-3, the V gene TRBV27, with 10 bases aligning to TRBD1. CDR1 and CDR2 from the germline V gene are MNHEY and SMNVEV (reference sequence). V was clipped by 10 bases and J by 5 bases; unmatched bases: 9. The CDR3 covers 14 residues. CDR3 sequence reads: CATPRGTGEDTQYF. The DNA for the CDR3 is TGTGCCACCCCTCGGGGGACAGGGGAAGATACGCAGTATTTT.

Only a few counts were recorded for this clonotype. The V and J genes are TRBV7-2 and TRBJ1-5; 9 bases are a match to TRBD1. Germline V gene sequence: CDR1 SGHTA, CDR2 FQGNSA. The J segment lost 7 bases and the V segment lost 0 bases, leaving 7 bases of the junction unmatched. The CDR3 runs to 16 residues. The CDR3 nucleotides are TGTGCCAGCAGCTTAGCGACAGGGGGGTCGCAACAGCCCCAGCATTTT. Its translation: CASSLATGGSQQPQHF.

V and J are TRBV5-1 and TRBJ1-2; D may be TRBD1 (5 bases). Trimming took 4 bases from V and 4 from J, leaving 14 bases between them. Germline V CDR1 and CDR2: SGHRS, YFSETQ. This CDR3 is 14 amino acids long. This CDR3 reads CASSPGEILYGYTF. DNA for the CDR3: TGCGCCAGCAGCCCGGGGGAAATTCTCTATGGCTACACCTTC.

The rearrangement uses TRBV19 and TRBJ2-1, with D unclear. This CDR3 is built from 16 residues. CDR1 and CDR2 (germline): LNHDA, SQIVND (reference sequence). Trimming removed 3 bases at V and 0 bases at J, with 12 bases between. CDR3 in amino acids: CASSISGTPSYNEQFF. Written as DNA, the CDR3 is TGTGCCAGTAGTATTTCAGGAACCCCCTCCTACAATGAGCAGTTCTTC. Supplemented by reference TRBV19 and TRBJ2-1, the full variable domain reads DGGITQSPKYLFRKEGQNVTLSCEQNLNHDAMYWYRQDPGQGLRLIYYSQIVNDFQKGDIAEGYSVSREKKESFPLTVTSAQKNPTAFYLCASSISGTPSYNEQFFGPGTRLTVL.

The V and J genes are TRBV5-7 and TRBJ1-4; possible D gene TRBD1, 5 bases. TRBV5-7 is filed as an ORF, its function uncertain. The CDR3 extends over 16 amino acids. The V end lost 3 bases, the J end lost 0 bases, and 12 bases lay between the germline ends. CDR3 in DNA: TGTGCCAGCAGCTGCTCCGGGGCCGCAACTAATGAAAAACTGTTTTTT. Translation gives CASSCSGAATNEKLFF.

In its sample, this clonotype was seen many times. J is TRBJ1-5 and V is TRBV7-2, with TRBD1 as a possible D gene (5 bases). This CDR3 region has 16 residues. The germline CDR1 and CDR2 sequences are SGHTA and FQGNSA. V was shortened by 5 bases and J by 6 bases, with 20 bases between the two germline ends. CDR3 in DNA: TGTGCCAGCAGCCCAGAGACGGGGACCGCGAGTCAGCCCCAGCATTTT. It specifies CASSPETGTASQPQHF.

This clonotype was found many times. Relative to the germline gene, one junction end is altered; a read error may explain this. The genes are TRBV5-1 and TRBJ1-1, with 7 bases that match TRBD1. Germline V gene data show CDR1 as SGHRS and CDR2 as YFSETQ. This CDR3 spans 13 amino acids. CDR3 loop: CASTLDRPTEAFF. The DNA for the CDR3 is TGCGCCAGCACCTTGGACAGGCCCACTGAAGCTTTCTTT.

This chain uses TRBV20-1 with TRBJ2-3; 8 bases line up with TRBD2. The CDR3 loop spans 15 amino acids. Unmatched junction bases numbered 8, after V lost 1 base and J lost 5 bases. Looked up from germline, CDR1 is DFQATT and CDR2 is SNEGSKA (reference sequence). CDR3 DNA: TGCAGTGCTAGAGCCCTAGGACTAGCAAAAGATACGCAGTATTTT. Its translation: CSARALGLAKDTQYF.

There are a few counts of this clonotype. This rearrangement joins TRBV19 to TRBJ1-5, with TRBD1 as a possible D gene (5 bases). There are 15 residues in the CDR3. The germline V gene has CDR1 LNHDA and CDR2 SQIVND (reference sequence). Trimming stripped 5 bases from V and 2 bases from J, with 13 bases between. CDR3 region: CASSDSGARNQPQHF. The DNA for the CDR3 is TGTGCCAGTAGTGATTCCGGGGCCCGCAATCAGCCCCAGCATTTT.

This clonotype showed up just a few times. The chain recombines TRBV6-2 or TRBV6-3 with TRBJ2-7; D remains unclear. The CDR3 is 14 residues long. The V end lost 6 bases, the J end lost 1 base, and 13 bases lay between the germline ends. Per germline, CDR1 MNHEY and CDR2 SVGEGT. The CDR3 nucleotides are TGTGCCAGCAGGCGGTTCAGGTTTTCCTACGAGCAGTACGTC. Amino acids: CASRRFRFSYEQYV.

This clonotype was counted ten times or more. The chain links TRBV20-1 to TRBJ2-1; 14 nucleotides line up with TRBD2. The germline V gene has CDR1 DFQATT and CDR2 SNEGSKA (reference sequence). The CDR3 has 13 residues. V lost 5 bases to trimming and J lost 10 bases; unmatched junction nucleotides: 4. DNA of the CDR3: TGCAGTGCTGGTGGACTAGCGGGGGGCGAGCAGTTCTTC. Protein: CSAGGLAGGEQFF.

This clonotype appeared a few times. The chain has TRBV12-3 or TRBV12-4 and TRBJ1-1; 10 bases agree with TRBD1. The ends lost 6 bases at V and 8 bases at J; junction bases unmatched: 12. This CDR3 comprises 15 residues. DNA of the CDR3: TGTGCCAGCAGCAAGCCGGGACAGGGGCGTGAAGAAGCTTTCTTT. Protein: CASSKPGQGREEAFF.

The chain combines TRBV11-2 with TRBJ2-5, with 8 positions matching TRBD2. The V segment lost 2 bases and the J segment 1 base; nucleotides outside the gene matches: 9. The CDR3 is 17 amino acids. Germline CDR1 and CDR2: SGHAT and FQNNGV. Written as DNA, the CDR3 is TGTGCCAGCAGCTTATACCCCGGTAGCGGGGTCCAAGAGACCCAGTACTTC. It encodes CASSLYPGSGVQETQYF. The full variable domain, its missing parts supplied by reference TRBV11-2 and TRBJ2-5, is EAGVAQSPRYKIIEKRQSVAFWCNPISGHATLYWYQQILGQGPKLLIQFQNNGVVDDSQLPKDRFSAERLKGVDSTLKIQPAKLEDSAVYLCASSLYPGSGVQETQYFGPGTRLLVL.